The present entry profiles one T cell receptor (beta chain) with its context. Its cognate antigen is unknown. The data originate from a study of radiotherapy plus CTLA-4 blockade in lung cancer. Study findings and constraints: Early clone dynamics of blood T cells, plus interferon-beta, reportedly predicted response best.

Focal radiation with ipilimumab CTLA-4 blockade was given to patients with chemo-refractory metastatic non-small-cell lung cancer. Sequencing was performed with immunoSEQ multiplex PCR; in TCRdb, only in-frame clones are kept and a portion is missing. In the table there are about 51,000 clones, roughly 83% of which are singletons. J gave up 6 bases and V 4 bases, and 10 bases lay outside the gene matches. The germline V gene encodes CDR1 SGHRS and CDR2 YFSETQ. This CDR3 contains 15 residues. The gene calls are TRBV5-1 and TRBJ2-1, with 7 bases identical to TRBD1. Here the sequenced sample was peripheral blood, taken from a patient treated with radiotherapy plus ipilimumab. The origin of this receptor is a human donor with non-small cell lung cancer who had a complete response to radiotherapy plus ipilimumab. CDR3 bases: TGCGCCAGCAGCCCGGGACAGAGTAATGGCAATGAGCAGTTCTTC. Amino acids: CASSPGQSNGNEQFF.